The clone carrying this T cell receptor beta chain was seen ten or more times. Per germline, CDR1 SEHNR and CDR2 FQNEAQ (reference sequence). The J segment lost 4 bases and the V segment lost 5 bases, leaving 10 bases of the junction unmatched. The CDR3 totals 15 residues. The source of the sample is a study of T-cell memory formation after mild COVID-19. Via MiXCR, TCRdb re-called the 5' RACE reads, giving one row per CDR3 protein. The sample records fewer than 40,000 distinct CDR3 sequences, approximately 10% being singletons. Sequencing was carried out using PBMCs or a T cell subset sorted from them (not recorded which). The chain uses TRBV7-9 and TRBJ2-5, with TRBD1 identical over 7 bases. This TCR came from a man between 18 and 29 years old who had mild COVID-19 (a few samples of this study predate the infection). Cell type and time point are not known. CDR3 sequence (DNA): TGTGCCAGCAGCACCTTGGGACAGCCAACAGAGACCCAGTACTTC. Translation gives CASSTLGQPTETQYF.